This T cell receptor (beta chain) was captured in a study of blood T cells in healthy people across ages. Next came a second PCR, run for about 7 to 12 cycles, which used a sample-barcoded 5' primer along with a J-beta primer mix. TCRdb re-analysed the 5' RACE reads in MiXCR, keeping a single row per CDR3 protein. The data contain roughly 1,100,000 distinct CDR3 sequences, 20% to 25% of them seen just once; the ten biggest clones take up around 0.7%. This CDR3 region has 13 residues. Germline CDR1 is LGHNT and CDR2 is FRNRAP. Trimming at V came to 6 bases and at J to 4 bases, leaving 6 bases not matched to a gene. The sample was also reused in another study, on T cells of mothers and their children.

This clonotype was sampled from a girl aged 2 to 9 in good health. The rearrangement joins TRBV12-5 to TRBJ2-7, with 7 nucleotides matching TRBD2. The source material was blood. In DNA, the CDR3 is TGTGCTAGTGGCTTGAGCGGGGATTACGAGCAGTACTTC. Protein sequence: CASGLSGDYEQYF.